This entry lists 14 T cell receptor beta chains sequenced from one sample in a study of blood T cell repertoires in COVID-19. The assay was immunoSEQ multiplex PCR, and TCRdb's table has in-frame clones only and misses some. The sample holds hundreds of thousands of clones, approximately 90% seen once. The sample was PBMCs or T cells enriched from blood (not recorded which). The receptor set was obtained from a man aged 25 to 40 who had recovered from COVID-19.

The CDR3 loop is CASSPRQGSYEQYF. DNA for the CDR3: TGTGCCAGCAGCCCACGACAGGGATCCTACGAGCAGTACTTC. This rearrangement joins TRBV9 to TRBJ2-7; TRBD1 aligns across 7 bases. The CDR3 has 14 amino acids. Germline V gene sequence: CDR1 SGDLS, CDR2 YYNGEE. After removal of 4 bases from V and 1 base from J, the junction contained 5 bases not matched to a gene.

Of note for this clone: One end of the junction varies from germline; a read error may be responsible. The rearrangement joins TRBV5-5 to TRBJ2-2, with 7 bases lining up with TRBD2. The CDR3 extends over 14 amino acids. Germline lookup yields CDR1 SGHKS and CDR2 YYEKEE (reference sequence). CDR3: CASRITGGTGELFF. CDR3 DNA sequence: TGTGCAAGCAGGATAACGGGGGGCACCGGGGAGCTGTTTTTT.

The chain combines TRBV15 with TRBJ1-4; D is unresolved. The germline gives CDR1 LNHNV, CDR2 YYDKDF (reference sequence). V gave up 0 bases and J gave up 0 bases, with 17 bases separating them. The CDR3 sequence is 19 residues long. Here the CDR3 DNA reads TGTGCCACCAGCAGAGATTCCTCCGACGAGGAATCAACTAATGAAAAACTGTTTTTT. Its translation is CATSRDSSDEESTNEKLFF.

This clone was seen more than once but under ten times. CDR3 protein: CASSQEVRGGANVLTF. CDR3 in DNA: TGCGCCAGCAGCCAAGAGGTCCGGGGTGGGGCCAACGTCCTGACTTTC. The gene calls are TRBV4-3 and TRBJ2-6, with D possibly being TRBD2 (5 bases). The CDR3 is 16 amino acids. V shed 0 bases and J shed 3 bases, with 9 bases lying between them. Germline CDR1 is LGHNA and CDR2 is YSLEER.

This clone has a handful of counts. The chain has TRBV2 and TRBJ2-2; 11 nucleotides match TRBD2. CDR3 length: 17 amino acids. The V gene end was trimmed by 4 bases and the J gene end by 7 bases; junction bases not matched to a gene: 11. CDR1 SNHLY and CDR2 FYNNEI come from the germline V gene. This CDR3 is CASSGTLAGVLGGELFF. The CDR3, as DNA: TGTGCCAGCAGTGGGACACTAGCGGGAGTTTTGGGCGGGGAGCTGTTTTTT.

This clone was seen only once. The chain is built from TRBV5-1 and TRBJ2-1; the D gene is possibly TRBD2 (5 bases). The CDR3 extends over 16 amino acids. Trimming left V 3 bases short and J 4 bases short, with 17 bases between. The germline V gene encodes CDR1 SGHRS and CDR2 YFSETQ. Written as DNA, the CDR3 is TGCGCCAGCAGCTCAGGAGGAGGAGTTAGGTACAATGAGCAGTTCTTC. Translated: CASSSGGGVRYNEQFF. The full variable domain, its missing parts supplied by reference TRBV5-1 and TRBJ2-1, is KAGVTQTPRYLIKTRGQQVTLSCSPISGHRSVSWYQQTPGQGLQFLFEYFSETQRNKGNFPGRFSGRQFSNSRSEMNVSTLELGDSALYLCASSSGGGVRYNEQFFGPGTRLTVL.

The V gene is TRBV9, the J gene TRBJ2-3; D unclear. Germline CDR1 reads SGDLS; CDR2 reads YYNGEE. Trimming removed 0 bases at V and 0 bases at J, with 11 bases between. CDR3 size: 16 residues. The CDR3 region has the DNA TGTGCCAGCAGCGTAGGAGTAGCCTCTAGCACAGATACGCAGTATTTT. Translating it yields CASSVGVASSTDTQYF.

The chain employs TRBV6-2 or TRBV6-3 and TRBJ2-7; D possibly corresponds to TRBD1 (8 bases). Germline CDR1 reads MNHEY; CDR2 reads SVGEGT. Trimming cost V 6 bases and J 4 bases, with 19 bases left between them. This CDR3 spans 15 amino acids. Here the CDR3 reads CASSSYRGGLYEQYF. The DNA for the CDR3 is TGTGCCAGCAGCTCGTACAGGGGGGGTTTATACGAGCAGTACTTC.

The rearrangement links TRBV4-1 to TRBJ2-6; D remains unclear. The CDR3 extends over 15 amino acids. The V gene's germline CDR1 is MGHRA and CDR2 YSYEKL. With 2 bases removed from V and 0 bases from J, the gap between germline ends came to 5 bases. This CDR3 is CASSQLVSGANVLTF. The CDR3 DNA reads TGCGCCAGCAGCCAACTCGTCTCTGGGGCCAACGTCCTGACTTTC.

This chain links TRBV7-2 with TRBJ2-7; the match to TRBD2 covers 9 bases. The V and J ends lost 4 bases and 3 bases, in that order; junction bases with no gene match: 1. This CDR3 is 13 amino acids long. CDR1 is SGHTA and CDR2 is FQGNSA in the germline V gene. CDR3: CASSSTSGYEQYF. The CDR3 nucleotides read TGTGCCAGCAGCTCGACTAGCGGCTACGAGCAGTACTTC.

This chain links TRBV27 with TRBJ2-2; perhaps TRBD2 as D (6 bases). The CDR3 extends over 14 amino acids. The V gene's germline CDR1 is MNHEY and CDR2 SMNVEV (reference sequence). Trimming took off 5 bases at V and 5 bases at J, with 12 bases between the two ends. The CDR3 DNA reads TGTGCCAGCAGTCCCGGGACTGCTACCGGGGAGCTGTTTTTT. Protein: CASSPGTATGELFF.

The V call is TRBV29-1, the J call TRBJ1-1; D is unresolved. Germline CDR1 and CDR2: SQVTM and ANQGSEA. Trimming shortened V by 7 bases and J by 5 bases, and 17 bases separated the two germline ends. The length of the CDR3 is 13 residues. The CDR3 region is CSAHTAVGTEAFF. The CDR3 bases are TGCAGCGCCCACACAGCGGTAGGGACTGAAGCTTTCTTT.

V and J are TRBV6-2 or TRBV6-3 and TRBJ1-2; D is perhaps TRBD1 (6 bases). The germline V and J ends were trimmed by 5 bases and 4 bases, with 11 bases remaining between them. Per germline, CDR1 MNHEY and CDR2 SVGEGT. The CDR3 consists of 13 residues. The CDR3 DNA reads as TGTGCCAGCAGTCAGGGGAGTCCCTATGGCTACACCTTC. Its translation: CASSQGSPYGYTF.

The genes are TRBV28 and TRBJ1-2, with 7 bases lining up with TRBD1. Trimming took 6 bases from V and 3 from J; bases not matched to a gene: 10. Germline V gene data show CDR1 as MDHEN and CDR2 as SYDVKM. The CDR3 totals 15 residues. Here the CDR3 reads CASRGLEGAHYGYTF. Written as DNA, the CDR3 is TGTGCCAGCAGGGGCTTGGAGGGGGCCCACTATGGCTACACCTTC.